Included here is one T cell receptor (beta chain) sequence, with context. Its antigen is currently not known. The record has no base qualities; no much larger clone is one base away. CD8 naive samples were CD45RO-negative cells positively selected for CCR7, giving a CD45RA+CCR7+ population that excluded TemRA cells. The donors were healthy, HIV-negative adults with no recently reported acute infections or vaccinations. Only Caucasian adults living in Nashville, Tennessee, USA were represented among the donors. Blood was obtained by leukapheresis, after which PBMCs were separated by Ficoll-Histopaque density gradient centrifugation and cryopreserved in liquid nitrogen vapor phase. Analytical flow cytometry was used to check the purity and quantity of each magnetically sorted T cell population. From each sorted fraction, genomic DNA was isolated and quantified by UV absorbance on a Nanodrop 2000c. The sample is drawn from a study of shared clonotypes between healthy human individuals (dated by TCRdb to the early 2020s). At the level of the whole study: A couple of women and a few men aged 18 to 49 years were included in the cohort. To increase sequencing depth and limit assay-specific biases, TCR repertoire library preparation and sequencing were carried out by different laboratories using diverse techniques. Per donor, leukapheresis produced somewhere between about 0.8 and 9 billion PBMCs. Per donor, three plates each were used for CD4 naive and CD4 memory, two for CD8 naive, and one for CD8 memory. To estimate repertoire size and how much clonotypes are shared between individuals, the study performed deep sequencing of blood TCR repertoires from 4 to 6 healthy adults.

Using the deep immunoSEQ assay, multiplex PCR amplified TCR CDR3 regions from genomic DNA. Extracted genomic DNA from each cell subset was distributed evenly across all wells of several immunoSEQ 96-well plates, and each plate was treated as a replicate. For sorted subsets, roughly 0.2 ug genomic DNA, equal to tens of thousands of T cell genomes, was loaded into each replicate PCR. Purified libraries were quantified with a Qubit 3.0 fluorometer, sized on a Bioanalyzer 2100, and re-quantified with the KAPA Library Quantification kit. Every immunoSEQ 96-well plate was sequenced on a dedicated single-read 150-cycle Illumina NextSeq 550 flow cell. The original methods were these. Because only junctional sequences without quality scores were contained in the immunoSEQ output, filtering matching that applied to full-length reads could not be performed. Sequences were annotated with PyIR, a Python wrapper for IgBLAST v1.9, and V/J genes and CDR3 were assigned using IMGT germline references. Reads were removed for weak V/J assignments (E-value above 1e-6), missing CDR3, stop codons, out-of-frame junctions, or ambiguous translated residues. A V3J clonotype was defined by an identical inferred V gene, J gene, and CDR3 amino acid sequence. To compute the percentage overlap between repertoires, the number of shared unique clonotypes was divided by the size of the smaller repertoire. Repertoire richness was assessed with RTK rarefaction, the Chao1 estimator, and Recon v2.1 estimates of unobserved clonotypes. For all TCRbeta clonotypes obtained by the gDNA method from several donors, generation probabilities were computed with OLGA. What TCRdb holds here is the immuneACCESS table cut down to in-frame rearrangements. Part of the clones is not present; checked against another copy, under half of the missing clones reflect an unresolved V gene, and the others are unexplained. V and J calls and clone size come straight from that table; D and trimming were deduced from the DNA. This sample lists roughly 2,000,000 clones; just under 95% were detected once. The ten largest make up approximately 1.2% of the sample.

The germline V gene yields SQVTM for CDR1 and ANQGSEA for CDR2. Trimming leaves V shorter by 0 bases and J shorter by 9 bases, with the junction holding 8 bases beyond the gene matches. From the cysteine up to the phenylalanine, the CDR3 has a length of 14 residues. Only the CDR3 portion is preserved as DNA: 42 bases, with reading frame beginning at the first base. What the study reported, not specific to this receptor: Clonotypes shared by all four sorted-subset donors showed higher generation probabilities than non-shared clonotypes. The genetic and exposure-history diversity represented was limited by the small number of donors. When a handful of donors were compared, the shared fraction of clonotypes was around 5% for naive CD4, approximately 3.3% for naive CD8, 2% to 2.5% for memory CD4, and less than 0.45% for memory CD8. Naive subsets generally had larger estimated clonotype richness than memory subsets did. Sampling was restricted to blood, and TCR repertoires in tissues likely differ from the TCR repertoires found in blood. Based on pairwise subsampling, the degree of clonotype sharing among donors was expected to be affected by sequencing depth. Incomplete sequencing was indicated by rarefaction of sorted-subset datasets, despite the large sequencing depth.

The specimen sequenced was naive CD8+ T cells sorted from blood. In light of the paper, this sample's cell subset or site label describes: CD45RA+CCR7+. The chain links TRBV29-1 with TRBJ2-1; 7 bases in the middle match TRBD1. The sequence was collected from a man aged 18 to 29 in good health. The nucleotide sequence reads TGCAGCGTTGAAGATAGGGACAGCGACGGTGAGCAGTTCTTC. This encodes CSVEDRDSDGEQFF.